This T cell receptor (beta chain) was captured by sequencing in a study of blood T cell repertoires in COVID-19. The germline V and J ends were trimmed by 6 bases and 1 base, with 9 bases remaining between them. There are 13 residues in the CDR3. The germline CDR1 and CDR2 sequences are MNHEY and SVGAGI. Some clones are missing from TCRdb's copy, which holds only in-frame ones; the method was immunoSEQ multiplex PCR. Counted here are about 160,000 clones, 77% occurring once; the ten biggest clones make up roughly 2.8%. The receptor was isolated from a man between 70 and 80 years old with acute or convalescent COVID-19. V and J are TRBV6-5 and TRBJ1-2; D gene ambiguous. The sequenced sample was peripheral blood. The DNA for the CDR3 is TGTGCCAGCAGGGTAGCAGTTAACTATGGCTACACCTTC. Its translation: CASRVAVNYGYTF.